This TCR beta chain was recorded in a study of cytomegalovirus exposure and HLA in healthy donors. The PCR was carried out with 60 Vbeta primers and 13 Jbeta primers. Original analysis: Some 11 million of the approximately 80 million unique TCR beta chains counted in a later analysis were shared. Sequenced by immunoSEQ multiplex PCR; TCRdb stores in-frame clones only, minus some. That table is the source of V, J and clone size, and D and trimming were worked out from the DNA. The table includes roughly 150,000 clones, less than 85% detected once. This clone showed up just once. The sequencing sample was made of PBMCs. This receptor was taken from a woman aged 50 to 60 in good health and CMV-seropositive.

The CDR3 protein is CASSTGRTGRVTLHF. For the CDR3, the DNA is TGTGCCAGTAGTACGGGAAGGACAGGGAGAGTTACCCTCCACTTT. This chain connects TRBV19 to TRBJ1-6; 8 bases map to TRBD1. The CDR3 is 15 amino acids. Losses at the gene ends were 4 bases for V and 14 bases for J; bases not matched to a gene: 13. The germline gives CDR1 LNHDA, CDR2 SQIVND (reference sequence).